The 7 T cell receptor beta chains in this list originate from one sample, sequenced in a study of cytomegalovirus exposure and HLA in healthy donors. TCRdb's table, derived via immunoSEQ multiplex PCR, lists solely in-frame clones and lacks some. The sample has a few hundred thousand clones; approximately 86% are singletons. Material for sequencing was PBMCs. The receptor source for this set is a woman under 30 in good health and CMV-seronegative.

V and J are TRBV5-1 and TRBJ2-7; 11 positions match TRBD1. There are 15 residues in the CDR3. V was pared by 4 bases and J by 3 bases, with 6 bases of the junction left unmatched. The germline gives CDR1 SGHRS, CDR2 YFSETQ. CDR3 region: CASSAGTGGYYEQYF. Written as DNA, the CDR3 is TGCGCCAGCAGCGCGGGGACAGGGGGATACTACGAGCAGTACTTC. Full variable domain (missing parts from reference TRBV5-1 and TRBJ2-7): KAGVTQTPRYLIKTRGQQVTLSCSPISGHRSVSWYQQTPGQGLQFLFEYFSETQRNKGNFPGRFSGRQFSNSRSEMNVSTLELGDSALYLCASSAGTGGYYEQYFGPGTRLTVT.

The CDR3 DNA sequence: TGCAGCGGAGGTAGCTCCTACAATGAGCAGTTCTTC. Its translation is CSGGSSYNEQFF. This chain connects TRBV29-1 to TRBJ2-1; D is unresolved. Between the trimmed V and J ends, which lost 7 bases and 0 bases, there was a span of 7 bases. The length of the CDR3 is 12 residues. The V gene's germline CDR1 is SQVTM and CDR2 ANQGSEA.

DNA of the CDR3: TGTGCCAGTTGTGAGCAGGCGAACTATGGCTACACCTTC. Protein product: CASCEQANYGYTF. The chain has TRBV28 and TRBJ1-2; D ambiguous. The CDR3 consists of 13 residues. Germline loops: CDR1 MDHEN, CDR2 SYDVKM. V lost 9 bases, J lost 2 bases, and 13 bases lay in between.

The chain couples TRBV6-5 to TRBJ1-2; 8 bases align to TRBD1. Germline assignment: CDR1 MNHEY and CDR2 SVGAGI. The V gene end was trimmed by 5 bases and the J gene end by 8 bases; junction bases not matched to a gene: 10. This CDR3 has 14 amino acids. This CDR3 is CASSPYDRGEGYTF. DNA for the CDR3: TGTGCCAGCAGTCCGTATGACAGGGGAGAAGGCTACACCTTC.

This clone was seen a handful of times. The rearrangement links TRBV4-3 to TRBJ2-4; 11 bases are a match to TRBD2. This CDR3 is built from 16 residues. The junction had 0 bases not matched to a gene; V was cut back by 1 base and J by 1 base. In germline, CDR1 is LGHNA, CDR2 YSLEER. CDR3 DNA: TGCGCCAGCAGCCAAGGACTAGCGGGGGCCAAAAACATTCAGTACTTC. This codes for CASSQGLAGAKNIQYF.

The CDR3 loop reads CASGTSVDNEQFF. The CDR3 bases are TGTGCCAGCGGTACTAGCGTAGACAATGAGCAGTTCTTC. The genes are TRBV27 and TRBJ2-1; 7 bases are a match to TRBD2. This CDR3 has 13 residues. Germline CDR1 reads MNHEY; CDR2 reads SMNVEV (reference sequence). Unmatched junction bases numbered 6, after V lost 8 bases and J lost 5 bases.

This clone appeared a single time. The V call is TRBV29-1, the J call TRBJ2-5; 8 bases align to TRBD1. From germline, CDR1 is SQVTM and CDR2 ANQGSEA. CDR3 length: 12 residues. Losses at the gene ends were 7 bases for V and 4 bases for J; bases not matched to a gene: 5. The CDR3 DNA sequence: TGCAGCGCGGACAGGGTTGGAGAGACCCAGTACTTC. Translating it yields CSADRVGETQYF.